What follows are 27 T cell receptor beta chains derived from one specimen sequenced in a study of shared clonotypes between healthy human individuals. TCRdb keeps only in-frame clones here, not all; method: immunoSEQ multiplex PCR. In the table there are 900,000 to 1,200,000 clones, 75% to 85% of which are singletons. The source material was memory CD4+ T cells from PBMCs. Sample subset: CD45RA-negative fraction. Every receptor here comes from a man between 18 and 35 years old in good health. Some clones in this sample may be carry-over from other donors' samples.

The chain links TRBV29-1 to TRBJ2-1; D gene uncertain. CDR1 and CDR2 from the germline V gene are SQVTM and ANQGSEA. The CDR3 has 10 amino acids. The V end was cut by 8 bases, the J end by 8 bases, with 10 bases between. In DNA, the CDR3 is TGCAGCTTCGGGTCGTATGAGCAGTTCTTC. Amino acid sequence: CSFGSYEQFF.

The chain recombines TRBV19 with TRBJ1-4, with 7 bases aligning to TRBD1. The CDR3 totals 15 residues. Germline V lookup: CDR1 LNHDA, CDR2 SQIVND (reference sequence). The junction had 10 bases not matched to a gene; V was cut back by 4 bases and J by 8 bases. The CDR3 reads CASSTPQGTIEKLFF. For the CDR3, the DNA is TGTGCCAGTAGTACGCCACAGGGGACAATCGAAAAACTGTTTTTT.

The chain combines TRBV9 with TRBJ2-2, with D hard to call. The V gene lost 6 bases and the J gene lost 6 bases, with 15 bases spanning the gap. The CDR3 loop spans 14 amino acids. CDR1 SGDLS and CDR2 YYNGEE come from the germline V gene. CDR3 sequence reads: CASTPGVGSGELFF. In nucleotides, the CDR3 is TGTGCCAGCACTCCTGGAGTGGGGTCCGGGGAGCTGTTTTTT. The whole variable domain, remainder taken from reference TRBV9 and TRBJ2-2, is DSGVTQTPKHLITATGQRVTLRCSPRSGDLSVYWYQQSLDQGLQFLIQYYNGEERAKGNILERFSAQQFPDLHSELNLSSLELGDSALYFCASTPGVGSGELFFGEGSRLTVL.

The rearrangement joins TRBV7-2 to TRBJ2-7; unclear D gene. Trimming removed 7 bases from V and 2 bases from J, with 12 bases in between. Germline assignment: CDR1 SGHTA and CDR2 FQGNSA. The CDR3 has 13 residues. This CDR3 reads CASTMLGPYEQYF. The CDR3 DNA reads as TGTGCCAGCACCATGTTAGGGCCCTACGAGCAGTACTTC.

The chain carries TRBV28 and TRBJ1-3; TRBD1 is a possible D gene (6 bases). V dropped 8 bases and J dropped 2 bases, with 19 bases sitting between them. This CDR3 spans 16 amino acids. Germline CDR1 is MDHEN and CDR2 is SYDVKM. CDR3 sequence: CASASLGGSTGNTIYF. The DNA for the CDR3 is TGTGCCAGCGCTTCACTAGGGGGTTCGACTGGAAACACCATATATTTT.

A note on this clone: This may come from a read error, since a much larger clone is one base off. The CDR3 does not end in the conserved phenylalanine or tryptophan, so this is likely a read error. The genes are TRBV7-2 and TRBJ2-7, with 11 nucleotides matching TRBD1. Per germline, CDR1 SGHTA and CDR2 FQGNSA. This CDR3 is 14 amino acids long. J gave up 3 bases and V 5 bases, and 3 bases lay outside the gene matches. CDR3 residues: CASSRDRGNYEQYL. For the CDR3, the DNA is TGTGCCAGCAGCCGGGACAGGGGGAACTACGAGCAGTACCTC.

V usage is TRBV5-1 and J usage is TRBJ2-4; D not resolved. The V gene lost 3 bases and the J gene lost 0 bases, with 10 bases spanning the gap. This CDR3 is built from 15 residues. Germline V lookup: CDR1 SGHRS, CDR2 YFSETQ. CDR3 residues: CASSYDNLAKNIQYF. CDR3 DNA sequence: TGCGCCAGCAGCTACGACAACCTAGCCAAAAACATTCAGTACTTC.

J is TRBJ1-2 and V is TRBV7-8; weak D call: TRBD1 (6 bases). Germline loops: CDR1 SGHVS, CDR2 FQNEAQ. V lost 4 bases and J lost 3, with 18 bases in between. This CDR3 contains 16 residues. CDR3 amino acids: CASSSSSGQIHYGYTF. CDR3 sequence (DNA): TGTGCCAGCAGCTCGTCATCTGGACAGATCCACTATGGCTACACCTTC.

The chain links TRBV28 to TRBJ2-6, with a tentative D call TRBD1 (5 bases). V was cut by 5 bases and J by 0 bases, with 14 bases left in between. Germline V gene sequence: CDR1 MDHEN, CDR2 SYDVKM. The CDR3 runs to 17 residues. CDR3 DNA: TGTGCCAGCAGTCTAGGTGGGGCTCTCTCTGGGGCCAACGTCCTGACTTTC. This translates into CASSLGGALSGANVLTF.

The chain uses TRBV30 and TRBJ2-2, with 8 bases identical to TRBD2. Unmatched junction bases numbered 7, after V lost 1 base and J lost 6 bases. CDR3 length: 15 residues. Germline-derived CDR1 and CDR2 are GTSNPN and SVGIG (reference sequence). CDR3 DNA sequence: TGTGCCTGGAGTGCGGGTGGACTAGCTGCCGGGGAGCTGTTTTTT. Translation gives CAWSAGGLAAGELFF.

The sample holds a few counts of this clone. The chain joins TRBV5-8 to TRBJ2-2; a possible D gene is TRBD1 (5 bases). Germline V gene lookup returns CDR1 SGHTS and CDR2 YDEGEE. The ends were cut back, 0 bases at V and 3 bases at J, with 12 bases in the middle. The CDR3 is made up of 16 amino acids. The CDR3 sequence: CASSLVGVVYTGELFF. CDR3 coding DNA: TGTGCCAGCAGCTTGGTAGGGGTGGTTTACACCGGGGAGCTGTTTTTT.

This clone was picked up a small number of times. The CDR3, as DNA: TGTGCCAGCAGGCTCGGATGGACCGGGGAGCTGTTTTTT. Translated: CASRLGWTGELFF. The J gene is TRBJ2-2, the V gene TRBV2, with D hard to call. The CDR3 is 13 amino acids. Trimming shortened V by 6 bases and J by 5 bases, and 10 bases separated the two germline ends. Per the germline V gene, CDR1 is SNHLY and CDR2 is FYNNEI.

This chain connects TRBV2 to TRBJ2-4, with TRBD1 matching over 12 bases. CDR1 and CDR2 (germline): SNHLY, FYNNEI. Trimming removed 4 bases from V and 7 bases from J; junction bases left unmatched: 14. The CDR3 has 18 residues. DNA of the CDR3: TGTGCCAGCAGTGGACTACCGGGACAGGGGGCGCAAGTGAACATTCAGTACTTC. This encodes CASSGLPGQGAQVNIQYF.

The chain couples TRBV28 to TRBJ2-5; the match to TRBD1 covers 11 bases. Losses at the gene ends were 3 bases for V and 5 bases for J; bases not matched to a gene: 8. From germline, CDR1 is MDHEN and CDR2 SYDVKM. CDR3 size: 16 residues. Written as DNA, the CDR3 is TGTGCCAGCAGTTTGGGAGGACAGGGGGCTCGGGAGACCCAGTACTTC. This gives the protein CASSLGGQGARETQYF.

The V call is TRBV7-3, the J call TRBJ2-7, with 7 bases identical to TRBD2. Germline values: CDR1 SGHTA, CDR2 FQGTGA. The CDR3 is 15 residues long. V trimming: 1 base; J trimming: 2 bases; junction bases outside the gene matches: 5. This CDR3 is CASSLMPSGPYEQYF. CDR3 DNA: TGTGCCAGCAGCTTAATGCCTAGCGGACCCTACGAGCAGTACTTC.

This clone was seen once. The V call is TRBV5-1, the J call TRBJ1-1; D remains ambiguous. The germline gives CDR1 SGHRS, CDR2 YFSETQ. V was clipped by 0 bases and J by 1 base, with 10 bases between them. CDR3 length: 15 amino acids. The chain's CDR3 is CASSLGVGWNTEAFF. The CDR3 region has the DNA TGCGCCAGCAGCTTGGGGGTCGGCTGGAACACTGAAGCTTTCTTT.

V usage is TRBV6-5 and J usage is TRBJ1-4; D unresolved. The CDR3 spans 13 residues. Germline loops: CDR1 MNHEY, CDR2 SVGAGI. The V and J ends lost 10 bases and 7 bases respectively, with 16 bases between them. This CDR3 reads CATRRLSGEKLFF. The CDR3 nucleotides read TGTGCCACCAGGAGATTAAGCGGTGAAAAACTGTTTTTT.

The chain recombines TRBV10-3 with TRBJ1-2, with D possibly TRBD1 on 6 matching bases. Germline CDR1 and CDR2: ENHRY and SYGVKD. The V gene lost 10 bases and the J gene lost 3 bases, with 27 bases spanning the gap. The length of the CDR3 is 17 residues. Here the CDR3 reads CATRRGDGPGPYYGYTF. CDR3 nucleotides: TGTGCCACTAGAAGGGGGGACGGACCCGGGCCCTACTATGGCTACACCTTC.

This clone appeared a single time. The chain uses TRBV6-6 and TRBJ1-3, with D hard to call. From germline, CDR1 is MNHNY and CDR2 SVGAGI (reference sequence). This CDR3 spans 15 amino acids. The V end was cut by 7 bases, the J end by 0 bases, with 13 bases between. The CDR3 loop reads CASNPTGSSGNTIYF. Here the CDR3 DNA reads TGTGCCAGCAACCCGACGGGAAGCTCTGGAAACACCATATATTTT.

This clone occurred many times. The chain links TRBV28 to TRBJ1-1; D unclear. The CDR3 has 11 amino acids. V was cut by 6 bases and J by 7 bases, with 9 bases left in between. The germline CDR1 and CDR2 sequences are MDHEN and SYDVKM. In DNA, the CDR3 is TGTGCCAGCAGCCTCTACAGTGAAGCTTTCTTT. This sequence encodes CASSLYSEAFF.

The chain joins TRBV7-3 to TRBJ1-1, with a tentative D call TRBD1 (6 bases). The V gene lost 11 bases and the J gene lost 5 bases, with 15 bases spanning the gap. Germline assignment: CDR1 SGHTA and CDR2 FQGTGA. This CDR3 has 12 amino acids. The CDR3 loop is CAYRGYRTEAFF. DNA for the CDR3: TGTGCCTATAGGGGGTATAGGACTGAAGCTTTCTTT. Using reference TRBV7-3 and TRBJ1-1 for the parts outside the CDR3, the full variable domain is GAGVSQTPSNKVTEKGKYVELRCDPISGHTALYWYRQSLGQGPEFLIYFQGTGAADDSGLPNDRFFAVRPEGSVSTLKIQRTERGDSAVYLCAYRGYRTEAFFGQGTRLTVV.

The chain's CDR3 is CAIRWGAQGNTEAFF. CDR3 in DNA: TGTGCCATCAGGTGGGGGGCGCAGGGGAACACTGAAGCTTTCTTT. The gene calls are TRBV10-3 and TRBJ1-1, with D tentatively TRBD1 (6 bases). This CDR3 has 15 residues. Germline V gives CDR1 ENHRY, CDR2 SYGVKD. The V and J ends lost 6 bases and 1 base respectively, with 15 bases between them.

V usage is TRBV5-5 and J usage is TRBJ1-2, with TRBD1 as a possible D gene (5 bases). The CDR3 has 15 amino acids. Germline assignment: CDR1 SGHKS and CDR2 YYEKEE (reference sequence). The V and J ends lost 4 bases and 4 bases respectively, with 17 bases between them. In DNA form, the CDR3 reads TGTGCCAGCAGCCATCGGGGGAACCCATCCTATGGCTACACCTTC. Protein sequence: CASSHRGNPSYGYTF.

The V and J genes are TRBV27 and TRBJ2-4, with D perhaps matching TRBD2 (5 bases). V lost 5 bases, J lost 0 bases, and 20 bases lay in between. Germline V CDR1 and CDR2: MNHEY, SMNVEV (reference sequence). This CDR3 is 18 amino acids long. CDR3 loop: CASSPLTDWTLAKNIQYF. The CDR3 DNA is TGTGCCAGCAGTCCCCTAACAGACTGGACTCTAGCCAAAAACATTCAGTACTTC.

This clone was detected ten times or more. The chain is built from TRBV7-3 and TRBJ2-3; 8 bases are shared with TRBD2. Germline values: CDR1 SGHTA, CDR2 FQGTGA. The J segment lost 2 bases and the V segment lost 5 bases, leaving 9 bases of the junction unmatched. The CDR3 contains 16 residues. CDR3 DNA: TGTGCCAGCAGCCCCGCTAGCGGGCGTATCACAGATACGCAGTATTTT. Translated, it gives CASSPASGRITDTQYF.

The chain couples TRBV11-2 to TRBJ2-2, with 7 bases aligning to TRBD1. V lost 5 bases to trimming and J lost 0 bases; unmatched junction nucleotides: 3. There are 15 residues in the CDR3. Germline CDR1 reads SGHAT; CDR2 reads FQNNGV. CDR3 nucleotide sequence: TGTGCCAGCAGCCCGACAGGGTCGAACACCGGGGAGCTGTTTTTT. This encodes CASSPTGSNTGELFF.

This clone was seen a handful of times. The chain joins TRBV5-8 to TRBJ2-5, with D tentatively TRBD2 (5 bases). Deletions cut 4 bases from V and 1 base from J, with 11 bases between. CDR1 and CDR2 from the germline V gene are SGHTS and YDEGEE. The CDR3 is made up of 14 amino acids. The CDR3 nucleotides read TGTGCCAGCAGCCCGGGAAGCGCCCAAGAGACCCAGTACTTC. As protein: CASSPGSAQETQYF.